This note documents a single T cell receptor beta chain sequence. Random hexamers were used to reverse transcribe an amount of roughly 0.5 to 1 ug RNA. Amplification of TCR beta CDR3 by immunoSEQ multiplex PCR spanned 54 Vbeta and 13 Jbeta. TCRdb analysed the immunoSEQ multiplex PCR reads with MiXCR anew, one entry per CDR3 protein. Counted here are about 140,000 distinct CDR3 sequences, 85% to 95% occurring once; the ten biggest clones make up about 0.11%. This sample stems from a study of CD8 T cells in Susac syndrome. The CDR3 contains 14 residues. Trimming took off 2 bases at V and 1 base at J, with 9 bases between the two ends. High-throughput TCR beta sequencing covered peripheral CD8+ and CD4+ T cells. TEMRA cells were enriched by FACS, and CD4+ and CD8+ T cells were negatively isolated.

The V call is TRBV12-3 or TRBV12-4, the J call TRBJ2-7; D not certain. This clonotype was sampled from a human donor with multiple sclerosis. The sequenced sample was CD4+ T cells from PBMCs. For the CDR3, the DNA is TGTGCCAGCAGTTTAACCACGGTATCCTACGAGCAGTACTTC. It translates to CASSLTTVSYEQYF.